This T cell receptor (beta chain) appears in the sequencing data of a study of breast tumors, draining lymph nodes, adjacent tissues. Study-level points and caveats: Tumor repertoires ranked between lymph nodes and nontumor tissue in diversity, with V and J gene preferences. Luminal-like breast cancer showed significantly greater tumor-nontumor repertoire similarity than basal-like breast cancer did. The lymph node origin of tumor T cells was framed as consistent with a hypothesis, not demonstrated.

TCRdb called the multiplex PCR reads again in MiXCR, with one record for every CDR3 protein. The profile shows about 220,000 distinct CDR3 sequences, less than 35% of them singletons. A word on this clonotype: Its antigen remains unknown. A junction boundary mismatches the germline segment, possibly from a read error.

The CDR3 totals 14 residues. CDR1 ENHRY and CDR2 SYGVKD come from the germline V gene. Samples came from axillary lymph nodes draining the breast cancer. The TCR sequence derives from a female donor with breast cancer. Some clones in this sample may be carry-over from other donors' samples. V and J are TRBV10-3 and TRBJ2-7; TRBD1 agrees at 8 bases. The sample was axillary lymph node tissue. The CDR3 nucleotides are TGTGCCACTGGGCAGGGGGCCTTCCTCTACGAGCAGCACTTC. Residues: CATGQGAFLYEQHF.